These T cell receptor beta chains were read from a single sample in a study of blood T cell repertoires in COVID-19. Some clones are missing from TCRdb's copy, which holds only in-frame ones; the method was immunoSEQ multiplex PCR. Of approximately 150,000 clones in the sample, about 80% are singletons; the top ten hold around 3.4%. The material sequenced was peripheral blood. Receptor source: a man in his 70s who had recovered from COVID-19. Each CDR3 is given with its conserved first and last residue. A D gene is named only where the DNA matches it firmly. Clone sizes are given selectively: once, few, many, or a class where the clone is expanded.

clone size	D gene	V gene	J gene	CDR3 DNA	CDR3 protein
NA	TRBD1	TRBV7-9	TRBJ1-5	TGTGCCAGCAGCTTATCCGGGGGACAGGGCAATCAGCCCCAGCATTTT	CASSLSGGQGNQPQHF
NA	TRBD1	TRBV7-8	TRBJ2-7	TGTGCCAGCAGCTTGGACAGGACTTACGAGCAGTACTTC	CASSLDRTYEQYF
NA	NA	TRBV5-1	TRBJ2-2	TGCGCCAGCAGCTTGCAAGGGGCCAACACCGGGGAGCTGTTTTTT	CASSLQGANTGELFF
NA	TRBD1	TRBV5-1	TRBJ1-2	TGCGCCAGCAGCGAAAGACAGGGGCGCGGCGGCTACACCTTC	CASSERQGRGGYTF
once	TRBD2	TRBV5-1	TRBJ2-7	TGCGCCAGCAGCTTGGCGGGAGGTCGCGAGCAGTACTTC	CASSLAGGREQYF
NA	TRBD2	TRBV29-1	TRBJ2-1	TGCAGCGGGGGACTAGCGGGAGGCGAGCAGTTCTTC	CSGGLAGGEQFF
NA	NA	TRBV4-1	TRBJ2-2	TGCGCCAGCAGCCCAATCAGGGAGGTCCTCACCGGGGAGCTGTTTTTT	CASSPIREVLTGELFF
few	TRBD1	TRBV27	TRBJ1-5	TGTGCCAGCAGCTCTACAGGGGGACAGCCCCAGCATTTT	CASSSTGGQPQHF
NA	TRBD1	TRBV19	TRBJ1-5	TGTGCCAGTAGTGGGACAGGGCGACGACAGCCCCAGCATTTT	CASSGTGRRQPQHF
NA	NA	TRBV13	TRBJ1-1	TGTGCCAGCAGCTTATGGGGCCCGAACACTGAAGCTTTCTTT	CASSLWGPNTEAFF
NA	NA	TRBV5-1	TRBJ2-3	TGCGCCAGCAGCTTATCAGGGATGGATACGCAGTATTTT	CASSLSGMDTQYF
NA	TRBD1	TRBV6-6	TRBJ2-7	TGTGCCAGCAGTCGGGACAGTTTCTACGAGCAGTACTTC	CASSRDSFYEQYF
many	NA	TRBV4-1	TRBJ2-7	TGCGCCAGCAGCCCATCAGGTGTCAACGAGCAGTACTTC	CASSPSGVNEQYF
NA	NA	TRBV6-1	TRBJ2-7	TGTGCCAGCAGTGAAGCGCTGTTAGCGAACGAGCAGTACTTC	CASSEALLANEQYF
NA	NA	TRBV29-1	TRBJ2-7	TGCAGCGTTGGGCCAGGGGACGAGCAGTACTTC	CSVGPGDEQYF
NA	NA	TRBV5-6	TRBJ1-2	TGTGCCAGCAGCTTGGGTTTAGAACAGTCTTATAGTGGCTACACCTTC	CASSLGLEQSYSGYTF
few	NA	TRBV5-1	TRBJ1-2	TGCGCCAGCAGCTTTCAGGGAGGGGATGGCTACACCTTC	CASSFQGGDGYTF
NA	TRBD1	TRBV27	TRBJ2-7	TGTGCCAGCAGCCCCCCGAGGGACAGCGTGATCCCTACCTACGAGCAGTACTTC	CASSPPRDSVIPTYEQYF
NA	NA	TRBV10-3	TRBJ1-2	TGTGCCATCGCAGGGCGGGGGGGACTCGATGGCTACACCTTC	CAIAGRGGLDGYTF
NA	TRBD1	TRBV4-2	TRBJ1-5	TGTGCCAGCAGCCAAAACAGGGGGAGCAATCAGCCCCAGCATTTT	CASSQNRGSNQPQHF
NA	NA	TRBV18	TRBJ1-1	TGTGCCAGCTCACCTCAGCAACCAGGACTAACGAACACTGAAGCTTTCTTT	CASSPQQPGLTNTEAFF
NA	NA	TRBV11-1	TRBJ2-7	TGTGCCAGCAGCCCACCCGCCGGGGAAGAGTCCTACGAGCAGTACTTC	CASSPPAGEESYEQYF
once	NA	TRBV2	TRBJ1-2	TGTGCCAGCAGTGGAGCCGGACGGGGTTTGTATGGCTACACCTTC	CASSGAGRGLYGYTF
NA	NA	TRBV5-1	TRBJ1-1	TGCGCCAGCAGCTTGGAATCAGGCCAAGCTTTCTTT	CASSLESGQAFF
NA	NA	TRBV6-2/TRBV6-3	TRBJ1-5	TGTGCCAGCAGTTACCCCTTCGGGGGCAATCAGCCCCAGCATTTT	CASSYPFGGNQPQHF
once	TRBD2	TRBV10-3	TRBJ2-7	TGTGCCATCAGTGAGTCTGAAAGCGGGAGGGGGGGAGGCGAGCAGTACTTC	CAISESESGRGGGEQYF
once	NA	TRBV5-1	TRBJ2-2	TGCGCCAGCAGCCCCCCGGGGGGCATGATCACCGGGGAGCTGTTTTTT	CASSPPGGMITGELFF
few	TRBD2	TRBV18	TRBJ2-1	TGTGCCAGCTCCCGGGGACTAGCGAGTTACAATGAGCAGTTCTTC	CASSRGLASYNEQFF
NA	NA	TRBV27	TRBJ1-2	TGTGCCAGCAGTCCCCTGAGCCCACAGGGCCTGGGCTATGGCTACACCTTC	CASSPLSPQGLGYGYTF
NA	TRBD1	TRBV24-1	TRBJ1-1	TGTGCCACCAGCGACAGGGGGAACACTGAAGCTTTCTTT	CATSDRGNTEAFF
few	TRBD1	TRBV6-1	TRBJ1-6	TGTGCCAGCAGTGATCAGGACAGGGGTAATTCACCCCTCCACTTT	CASSDQDRGNSPLHF
few	TRBD2	TRBV6-5	TRBJ2-5	TGTGCCAGCACGGCAGCGGGAGGGGGGGAGACCCAGTACTTC	CASTAAGGGETQYF
NA	NA	TRBV2	TRBJ2-7	TGTGCCAGCAGTGGACTAGACAGCTCCTACGAGCAGTACTTC	CASSGLDSSYEQYF
NA	TRBD1	TRBV5-3	TRBJ2-1	TGTGCCAGAAGCCACCGACAGGGTACCTACAATGAGCAGTTCTTC	CARSHRQGTYNEQFF
once	TRBD2	TRBV28	TRBJ2-2	TGTGCCAGCAACCTTTTGAGCGGGACGAACACCGGGGAGCTGTTTTTT	CASNLLSGTNTGELFF